This TCR beta chain was obtained from a study of beta chain features in type 1 diabetes. Findings and caveats of the study: For Type 1 diabetes patients, all four CD4+ subsets carried TCRB CDR3s that were moderately but significantly shorter. Within the patient group, naive, central memory and Treg TCRB repertoires appeared more similar to each other than within healthy donors.

With respect to this clone: Antigen: not known.

cDNA synthesis used the whole RNA isolate, giving expressed TCRB sequences. Generated by immunoSEQ multiplex PCR, the TCRdb table keeps only in-frame clones and is missing some. The table shows a few hundred thousand clones, with roughly a tenth occurring only once. Sequenced input: central memory CD4+ T cells from blood. The clonotype comes from a man younger than 45 with type 1 diabetes.

The CDR3 protein is CAIREGQAPRGAQYF. For the CDR3, the DNA is TGTGCCATCAGGGAGGGACAGGCCCCCAGGGGGGCCCAGTACTTC. The V gene is TRBV6-5, the J gene TRBJ2-5, with D possibly matching TRBD1 (8 bases). Deletions cut 10 bases from V and 9 bases from J, with 27 bases between. Germline CDR1 is MNHEY and CDR2 is SVGAGI. This CDR3 is built from 15 residues.